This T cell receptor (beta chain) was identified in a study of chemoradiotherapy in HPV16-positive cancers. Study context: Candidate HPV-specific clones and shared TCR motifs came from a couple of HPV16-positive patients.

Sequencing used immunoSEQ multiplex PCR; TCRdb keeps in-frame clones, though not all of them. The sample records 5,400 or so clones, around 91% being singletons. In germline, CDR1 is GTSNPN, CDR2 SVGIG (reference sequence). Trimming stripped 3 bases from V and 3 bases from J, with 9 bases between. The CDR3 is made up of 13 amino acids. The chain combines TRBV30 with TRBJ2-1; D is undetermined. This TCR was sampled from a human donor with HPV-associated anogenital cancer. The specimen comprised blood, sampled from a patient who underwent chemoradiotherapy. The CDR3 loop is CAWSSQNYNEQFF. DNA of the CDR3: TGTGCCTGGAGCTCACAGAACTACAATGAGCAGTTCTTC.